These 22 T cell receptor beta chains originate from one sample sequenced in a study of blood T cell repertoires in COVID-19 (dated by TCRdb to the early 2020s). The library was prepared using the immunoSEQ multiplex PCR assay. TCRdb's version of the immuneACCESS table is confined to in-frame rearrangements and falls short of the full clone set. An unresolved V gene accounts for under half of the shortfall where checked; the remainder is of unknown origin. The sample includes some 70,000 clones, with around 90% observed a single time. Of the sample, 6% to 7% is held by the ten largest clones. Sequenced: peripheral blood. The receptors originated from a man over 45 with active COVID-19.

This clone appeared once. The V call is TRBV18, the J call TRBJ1-2, with D uncertain. The CDR3 loop spans 15 amino acids. In germline, CDR1 is KGHSH, CDR2 LQKENI. The germline V and J ends were trimmed by 8 bases and 0 bases, with 16 bases remaining between them. CDR3 in DNA: TGTGCCAGCCCTGGTAACCCGGGGACTAACTATGGCTACACCTTC. Its translation: CASPGNPGTNYGYTF.

The chain links TRBV27 to TRBJ2-2, with TRBD2 as a possible D gene (6 bases). The germline CDR1 and CDR2 sequences are MNHEY and SMNVEV (reference sequence). Trimming left V 6 bases short and J 5 bases short, with 16 bases between. This CDR3 comprises 15 residues. CDR3 nucleotides: TGTGCCAGCAGCTTCGGTCGTGGAGGGACCGGGGAGCTGTTTTTT. This gives the protein CASSFGRGGTGELFF.

This clone was detected once. The rearrangement uses TRBV4-2 and TRBJ1-6; D is unclear. Per the germline V gene, CDR1 is LGHNA and CDR2 is YNFKEQ. V was shortened by 0 bases and J by 7 bases, with 19 bases between the two germline ends. This CDR3 is 18 amino acids long. CDR3 region: CASSQEPLGRGGNSPLHF. CDR3 in DNA: TGTGCCAGCAGCCAAGAACCCCTCGGACGCGGCGGGAATTCACCCCTCCACTTT.

The rearrangement uses TRBV12-3 or TRBV12-4 and TRBJ1-2; TRBD1 might be the D (5 bases). The CDR3 covers 13 residues. Trimming shortened V by 5 bases and J by 8 bases, and 15 bases separated the two germline ends. The CDR3, as DNA: TGTGCCAGCAGTCGGGACTTCACGGCGGGCTACACCTTC. Translating it yields CASSRDFTAGYTF.

The V call is TRBV3-1 (or the pseudogene TRBV3-2), the J call TRBJ2-4, with D possibly being TRBD2 (5 bases). CDR1 is LGHDT and CDR2 is YNNKEL in the germline V gene (reference sequence). The germline V and J ends were trimmed by 3 bases and 16 bases, with 16 bases remaining between them. This CDR3 contains 12 residues. The CDR3 sequence is CASSHSLEDGYF. The CDR3 DNA reads TGTGCCAGCAGCCATTCACTAGAGGACGGTTACTTC.

The genes are TRBV9 and TRBJ2-3; TRBD1 matches 7 bases. The length of the CDR3 is 15 residues. The germline gives CDR1 SGDLS, CDR2 YYNGEE. Losses at the gene ends were 4 bases for V and 4 bases for J; bases not matched to a gene: 9. CDR3 in DNA: TGTGCCAGCAGCCCATTCGGACAGGTCGCAGATACGCAGTATTTT. It is translated as CASSPFGQVADTQYF.

This sequence joins TRBV5-1 and TRBJ2-5, with D possibly TRBD1 on 6 matching bases. The CDR3 totals 14 residues. V dropped 4 bases and J dropped 2 bases, with 12 bases sitting between them. Germline CDR1 SGHRS, CDR2 YFSETQ. The CDR3 sequence: CASSKQGIQETQYF. The CDR3 region has the DNA TGCGCCAGCAGCAAGCAGGGGATTCAAGAGACCCAGTACTTC. The full variable domain, completed using reference TRBV5-1 and TRBJ2-5, is KAGVTQTPRYLIKTRGQQVTLSCSPISGHRSVSWYQQTPGQGLQFLFEYFSETQRNKGNFPGRFSGRQFSNSRSEMNVSTLELGDSALYLCASSKQGIQETQYFGPGTRLLVL.

V is TRBV28 and J is TRBJ2-2; TRBD1 is a possible D gene (5 bases). The V end lost 3 bases, the J end lost 3 bases, and 17 bases lay between the germline ends. Germline V gene lookup returns CDR1 MDHEN and CDR2 SYDVKM. The CDR3 is made up of 17 amino acids. The CDR3, as DNA: TGTGCCAGCAGTTTTCCCCAGGGATTTTACGACACCGGGGAGCTGTTTTTT. Protein product: CASSFPQGFYDTGELFF.

This clone was seen a handful of times. V and J are TRBV2 and TRBJ2-7; TRBD2 aligns across 8 bases. Germline V gene lookup returns CDR1 SNHLY and CDR2 FYNNEI. The length of the CDR3 is 14 residues. The V gene end was trimmed by 6 bases and the J gene end by 6 bases; junction bases not matched to a gene: 10. CDR3 DNA sequence: TGTGCCAGCAGGGGGACTAGTTCCACCTTCGAGCAGTACTTC. Its translation is CASRGTSSTFEQYF.

The chain couples TRBV28 to TRBJ1-2; TRBD1 agrees at 8 bases. The junction had 3 bases not matched to a gene; V was cut back by 3 bases and J by 0 bases. The CDR3 has 15 residues. The germline V gene has CDR1 MDHEN and CDR2 SYDVKM. The CDR3: CASSLLTGANYGYTF. The CDR3 bases are TGTGCCAGCAGTTTGTTGACAGGGGCTAACTATGGCTACACCTTC.

The CDR3: CASSSLVAGTDTQYF. CDR3 bases: TGTGCCAGCAGTTCCCTTGTAGCAGGGACAGATACGCAGTATTTT. V gene TRBV27 combines with J gene TRBJ2-3; possibly TRBD1 for D (5 bases). Germline CDR1 and CDR2: MNHEY and SMNVEV (reference sequence). V was trimmed by 4 bases and J by 3 bases, leaving 14 bases between them. CDR3 length: 15 residues.

The genes are TRBV6-5 and TRBJ2-5; TRBD1 agrees at 7 bases. The CDR3 sequence is 13 residues long. The V gene end was trimmed by 5 bases and the J gene end by 11 bases; junction bases not matched to a gene: 11. Germline V gene data show CDR1 as MNHEY and CDR2 as SVGAGI. The chain's CDR3 is CASSPEFPTGQYF. In DNA form, the CDR3 reads TGTGCCAGCAGTCCTGAATTCCCGACAGGGCAGTACTTC.

The chain uses TRBV11-2 and TRBJ2-3; no reliable D call. The ends were cut back, 3 bases at V and 0 bases at J, with 13 bases in the middle. This CDR3 region has 16 residues. Looked up from germline, CDR1 is SGHAT and CDR2 is FQNNGV. The DNA for the CDR3 is TGTGCCAGCAGCTTTGACGGAGCCGCTAGCACAGATACGCAGTATTTT. As protein: CASSFDGAASTDTQYF.

The chain carries TRBV7-2 and TRBJ2-1; possible D gene TRBD2, 5 bases. Trimming stripped 3 bases from V and 6 bases from J, with 21 bases between. Germline V gene sequence: CDR1 SGHTA, CDR2 FQGNSA. The CDR3 totals 17 residues. The chain's CDR3 is CASSLESRRVLPNEQFF. The CDR3 DNA reads as TGTGCCAGCAGCTTGGAGTCACGGCGGGTTCTACCCAATGAGCAGTTCTTC.

The rearrangement joins TRBV4-1 to TRBJ1-2, with TRBD1 matching 9 bases. The germline CDR1 and CDR2 sequences are MGHRA and YSYEKL. V lost 2 bases and J lost 4; bases outside the gene matches: 5. This CDR3 has 15 residues. CDR3 in DNA: TGCGCCAGCAGCCAAAACAGGGGGCAAGGCTATGGCTACACCTTC. Amino acids: CASSQNRGQGYGYTF.

This rearrangement joins TRBV30 to TRBJ2-3, with D possibly being TRBD2 (5 bases). CDR1 is GTSNPN, CDR2 SVGIG, per germline (reference sequence). The CDR3 sequence is 15 residues long. The V and J ends lost 2 bases and 2 bases respectively, with 14 bases between them. The CDR3 DNA follows: TGTGCCTGGAGTACCACAAAGAGGGCCACAGATACGCAGTATTTT. Amino acids: CAWSTTKRATDTQYF.

The CDR3 here is CASSQGTGGTDTQYF. Here the CDR3 DNA reads TGTGCCAGCAGCCAAGGGACAGGGGGGACAGATACGCAGTATTTT. This chain links TRBV4-2 with TRBJ2-3; 10 nucleotides align to TRBD1. CDR3 size: 15 residues. Germline CDR1 reads LGHNA; CDR2 reads YNFKEQ. The V and J ends lost 1 base and 3 bases, in that order; junction bases with no gene match: 1.

The chain couples TRBV2 to TRBJ2-5; TRBD1 might be the D (5 bases). Germline loops: CDR1 SNHLY, CDR2 FYNNEI. This CDR3 comprises 12 residues. Trimming left V 5 bases short and J 9 bases short, with 13 bases between. In DNA, the CDR3 is TGTGCCAGCAGTAAGGAGATAGGGGCCCAGTACTTC. Protein: CASSKEIGAQYF.

The chain has TRBV4-1 and TRBJ1-1; possibly TRBD1 for D (5 bases). Trimming left V 5 bases short and J 1 base short, with 20 bases between. CDR3 size: 17 residues. Germline V gives CDR1 MGHRA, CDR2 YSYEKL. The CDR3 here is CASSDTGRVQGNTEAFF. The CDR3 DNA reads TGCGCCAGCAGCGATACCGGGAGAGTGCAGGGGAACACTGAAGCTTTCTTT.

The chain uses TRBV29-1 and TRBJ2-1, with D hard to call. The CDR3 is 15 amino acids. V was pared by 2 bases and J by 0 bases, with 11 bases between. Per the germline V gene, CDR1 is SQVTM and CDR2 is ANQGSEA. Written as DNA, the CDR3 is TGCAGCGTTGAATTTCCGGAGAGCTCCTACAATGAGCAGTTCTTC. Its translation: CSVEFPESSYNEQFF.

This clone was counted once. This rearrangement joins TRBV7-3 to TRBJ2-2, with a weak D call TRBD2 (5 bases). This CDR3 spans 13 amino acids. With 2 bases removed from V and 6 bases from J, the gap between germline ends came to 7 bases. Germline V lookup: CDR1 SGHTA, CDR2 FQGTGA. The CDR3 here is CASSLAGAGELFF. CDR3 bases: TGTGCCAGCAGCTTAGCCGGGGCCGGGGAGCTGTTTTTT.

This sequence joins TRBV30 and TRBJ1-5, with D tentatively TRBD1 (5 bases). Trimming shortened V by 0 bases and J by 4 bases, and 7 bases separated the two germline ends. The CDR3 contains 13 residues. CDR1 is GTSNPN, CDR2 SVGIG, per germline (reference sequence). In DNA form, the CDR3 reads TGTGCCTGGAGTGTCTCAGGGAATCAGCCCCAGCATTTT. Its translation: CAWSVSGNQPQHF.